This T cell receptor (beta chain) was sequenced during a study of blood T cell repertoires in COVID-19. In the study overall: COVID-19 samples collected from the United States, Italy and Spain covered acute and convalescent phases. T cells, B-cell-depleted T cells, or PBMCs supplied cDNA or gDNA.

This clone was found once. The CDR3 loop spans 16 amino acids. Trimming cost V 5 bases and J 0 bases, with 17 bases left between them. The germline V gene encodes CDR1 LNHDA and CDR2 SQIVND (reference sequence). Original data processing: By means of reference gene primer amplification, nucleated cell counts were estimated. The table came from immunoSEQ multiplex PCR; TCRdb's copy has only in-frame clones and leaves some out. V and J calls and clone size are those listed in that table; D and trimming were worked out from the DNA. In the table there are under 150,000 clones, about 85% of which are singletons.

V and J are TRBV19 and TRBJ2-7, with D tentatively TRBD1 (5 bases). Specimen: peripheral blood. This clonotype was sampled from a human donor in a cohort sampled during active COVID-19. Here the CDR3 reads CASSPQGGQSSYEQYF. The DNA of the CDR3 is TGTGCCAGTAGTCCGCAGGGCGGTCAGAGCTCCTACGAGCAGTACTTC.